Below, 27 T cell receptor beta chains from the same sample are listed, as sequenced in a study of technical replicates of blood from a few donors. Sequenced by immunoSEQ multiplex PCR; TCRdb stores in-frame clones only, minus some. The sample carries about 75,000 clones, around 97% recorded once. Sequencing was carried out using T cells isolated from PBMCs. The source of these receptors is a human donor in good health.

This chain connects TRBV19 to TRBJ1-5, with 9 bases that match TRBD1. The germline V gene has CDR1 LNHDA and CDR2 SQIVND (reference sequence). V lost 5 bases, J lost 4 bases, and 0 bases stayed unmatched. This CDR3 has 13 amino acids. The CDR3 region is CASSGTGNQPQHF. The CDR3, as DNA: TGTGCCAGTAGTGGGACAGGGAATCAGCCCCAGCATTTT.

V gene TRBV10-3 combines with J gene TRBJ1-1; the match to TRBD1 covers 8 bases. The CDR3 spans 13 residues. Trimming took 6 bases from V and 7 from J; bases not matched to a gene: 7. In germline, CDR1 is ENHRY, CDR2 SYGVKD. The CDR3 DNA reads TGTGCCATCAGAATGACAGGGGATAATGAAGCTTTCTTT. Protein: CAIRMTGDNEAFF.

The chain carries TRBV7-6 and TRBJ2-2; the match to TRBD2 covers 11 bases. With V trimmed by 4 bases and J by 4 bases, 14 bases remained unmatched. The CDR3 runs to 19 residues. Per the germline V gene, CDR1 is SGHVS and CDR2 is FNYEAQ. The CDR3 nucleotides read TGTGCCAGCAGCTCATGGGGGCTAGCGGGAGGCCCCACCACCGGGGAGCTGTTTTTT. This codes for CASSSWGLAGGPTTGELFF. Drawing the rest from reference TRBV7-6 and TRBJ2-2, the complete variable domain is GAGVSQSPRYKVTKRGQDVALRCDPISGHVSLYWYRQALGQGPEFLTYFNYEAQQDKSGLPNDRFSAERPEGSISTLTIQRTEQRDSAMYRCASSSWGLAGGPTTGELFFGEGSRLTVL.

The chain combines TRBV18 with TRBJ1-2, with 7 bases matching TRBD1. The CDR3 spans 15 residues. The trim removed 1 base at V and 4 bases at J, leaving 6 bases unmatched. Germline V gives CDR1 KGHSH, CDR2 LQKENI. The CDR3 spells CASSPRQTGFYGYTF. CDR3 coding DNA: TGTGCCAGCTCACCACGTCAGACAGGGTTCTATGGCTACACCTTC.

This chain connects TRBV28 to TRBJ2-3, with D possibly matching TRBD2 (6 bases). Per the germline V gene, CDR1 is MDHEN and CDR2 is SYDVKM. The V gene lost 8 bases and the J gene lost 1 base, with 22 bases spanning the gap. The CDR3 is made up of 17 amino acids. DNA for the CDR3: TGTGCCAGCGGGACTGCTGGGGGAGCGGGCGGCACAGATACGCAGTATTTT. It is translated as CASGTAGGAGGTDTQYF. Variable domain in full (rest from reference TRBV28 and TRBJ2-3): DVKVTQSSRYLVKRTGEKVFLECVQDMDHENMFWYRQDPGLGLRLIYFSYDVKMKEKGDIPEGYSVSREKKERFSLILESASTNQTSMYLCASGTAGGAGGTDTQYFGPGTRLTVL.

V gene TRBV6-1 combines with J gene TRBJ1-2, with 7 nucleotides matching TRBD1. V lost 7 bases, J lost 7 bases, and 6 bases stayed unmatched. Per the germline V gene, CDR1 is MNHNS and CDR2 is SASEGT. This CDR3 spans 12 amino acids. The CDR3 coding sequence is TGTGCCAGCATGCGGACAGGTGGTGGCTACACCTTC. Translated: CASMRTGGGYTF.

CDR3 nucleotide sequence: TGTGCCAGCAGCCCCCGGGACGGTCACAGGGAAGGGACCGGGGAGCTGTTTTTT. Its protein is CASSPRDGHREGTGELFF. The chain has TRBV9 and TRBJ2-2, with a tentative D call TRBD1 (6 bases). The V and J ends lost 4 bases and 5 bases respectively, with 24 bases between them. The CDR3 spans 18 residues. The germline V gene has CDR1 SGDLS and CDR2 YYNGEE. Supplemented by reference TRBV9 and TRBJ2-2, the full variable domain reads DSGVTQTPKHLITATGQRVTLRCSPRSGDLSVYWYQQSLDQGLQFLIQYYNGEERAKGNILERFSAQQFPDLHSELNLSSLELGDSALYFCASSPRDGHREGTGELFFGEGSRLTVL.

The chain combines TRBV28 with TRBJ1-1; no firm D call. The CDR3 consists of 12 residues. The germline V and J ends were trimmed by 3 bases and 1 base, with 3 bases remaining between them. Germline CDR1 and CDR2: MDHEN and SYDVKM. The CDR3, as DNA: TGTGCCAGCAGTTTCAAGAACACTGAAGCTTTCTTT. Amino acids: CASSFKNTEAFF.

The chain employs TRBV30 and TRBJ2-3; TRBD2 matches at 14 bases. The germline V gene encodes CDR1 GTSNPN and CDR2 SVGIG (reference sequence). The CDR3 length is 14 residues. J gave up 8 bases and V 6 bases, and 7 bases lay outside the gene matches. CDR3 DNA sequence: TGTGCCTGTCGACTAGCGGGGGGGCTCGGTACGCAGTATTTT. This translates into CACRLAGGLGTQYF.

In this sample, this clone turned up a few times. The chain employs TRBV29-1 and TRBJ2-5; no clear D. V shed 4 bases and J shed 0 bases, with 3 bases lying between them. CDR1 and CDR2 (germline): SQVTM, ANQGSEA. This CDR3 is 11 amino acids long. The CDR3 is CSVGDQETQYF. The CDR3 DNA reads TGCAGCGTTGGAGACCAAGAGACCCAGTACTTC.

The chain joins TRBV2 to TRBJ1-1, with 8 bases fitting TRBD1. With V trimmed by 10 bases and J by 6 bases, 10 bases remained unmatched. The CDR3 extends over 13 amino acids. CDR1 and CDR2 (germline): SNHLY, FYNNEI. DNA of the CDR3: TGTGCCACAGCACCAGGGGGCGCCTCTGAAGCTTTCTTT. It encodes CATAPGGASEAFF.

The chain couples TRBV5-6 to TRBJ2-7, with 14 bases identical to TRBD2. Trimming cost V 3 bases and J 0 bases; bases outside gene matches: 11. The CDR3 totals 19 residues. Germline-derived CDR1 and CDR2 are SGHDT and YYEEEE. Here the CDR3 reads CASSSPGLAGGPSSYEQYF. The CDR3 DNA sequence: TGTGCCAGCAGCTCTCCAGGACTAGCGGGAGGTCCTAGCTCCTACGAGCAGTACTTC. Full variable domain (missing parts from reference TRBV5-6 and TRBJ2-7): DAGVTQSPTHLIKTRGQQVTLRCSPKSGHDTVSWYQQALGQGPQFIFQYYEEEERQRGNFPDRFSGHQFPNYSSELNVNALLLGDSALYLCASSSPGLAGGPSSYEQYFGPGTRLTVT.

The rearrangement uses TRBV28 and TRBJ2-7, with D maybe TRBD1 (6 bases). The CDR3 covers 14 residues. Trimming shortened V by 4 bases and J by 4 bases, and 14 bases separated the two germline ends. Germline V lookup: CDR1 MDHEN, CDR2 SYDVKM. The CDR3 protein is CASSSGTLLYEQYF. The CDR3 region has the DNA TGTGCCAGCAGTTCCGGGACATTACTGTACGAGCAGTACTTC.

V is TRBV5-6 and J is TRBJ1-2; D perhaps matches TRBD1 (5 bases). The CDR3 consists of 12 residues. Germline values: CDR1 SGHDT, CDR2 YYEEEE. The V end lost 3 bases, the J end lost 6 bases, and 9 bases lay between the germline ends. CDR3 sequence: CASSSGRHGYTF. The CDR3 nucleotides read TGTGCCAGCAGCTCAGGGCGGCATGGCTACACCTTC.

V gene TRBV6-5 combines with J gene TRBJ2-3; 8 bases are shared with TRBD1. V was pared by 8 bases and J by 2 bases, with 6 bases of the junction left unmatched. The CDR3 is 14 residues long. The V gene's germline CDR1 is MNHEY and CDR2 SVGAGI. CDR3 bases: TGTGCCAGCCGTGGGACAGGAAACACAGATACGCAGTATTTT. This gives the protein CASRGTGNTDTQYF.

The chain uses TRBV28 and TRBJ1-1, with a weak D call TRBD1 (5 bases). CDR3 length equals 12 residues. Germline assignment: CDR1 MDHEN and CDR2 SYDVKM. V lost 0 bases, J lost 8 bases, and 7 bases lay in between. Written as DNA, the CDR3 is TGTGCCAGCAGTTTATGGGGGGGAGAAGCTTTCTTT. It specifies CASSLWGGEAFF.

In its sample, this clone was seen once. This chain links TRBV27 with TRBJ2-2; D is perhaps TRBD2 (5 bases). Germline V lookup: CDR1 MNHEY, CDR2 SMNVEV (reference sequence). V was clipped by 1 base and J by 5 bases, with 17 bases between them. The CDR3 extends over 17 amino acids. CDR3 sequence (DNA): TGTGCCAGCAGTTTATGGGTCCCGGGATCGGGGACCGGGGAGCTGTTTTTT. Its translation: CASSLWVPGSGTGELFF.

This chain uses TRBV21-1 with TRBJ1-5; the table's TRBD1 call for D was not verified on the DNA. TRBV21-1 is shown as a pseudogene. The CDR3 has 17 residues. The CDR3 DNA follows: TGTGCCAGCAGCAAATGCACCTTAGGGCAGGGGCTCAATCCCCAGCATTTT. As protein: CASSKCTLGQGLNPQHF.

The chain is built from TRBV5-1 and TRBJ1-2; tentative D call: TRBD1 (5 bases). CDR1 is SGHRS, CDR2 YFSETQ, per germline. V lost 0 bases to trimming and J lost 6 bases, with 15 bases between them. The CDR3 consists of 15 residues. Here the CDR3 DNA reads TGCGCCAGCAGCTTGGGGGTGGCAGGGCTAGATGGCTACACCTTC. Its translation: CASSLGVAGLDGYTF.

The chain carries TRBV7-6 and TRBJ2-7; 8 nucleotides agree with TRBD1. V lost 2 bases and J lost 3; bases outside the gene matches: 12. CDR1 and CDR2 from the germline V gene are SGHVS and FNYEAQ. The CDR3 has 17 amino acids. The CDR3 nucleotides are TGTGCCAGCAGCTTACGATCACCGACAGGGGAGCACTACGAGCAGTACTTC. Its protein is CASSLRSPTGEHYEQYF.

This rearrangement joins TRBV19 to TRBJ1-1, with D possibly TRBD1 on 6 matching bases. CDR1 is LNHDA and CDR2 is SQIVND in the germline V gene (reference sequence). V was clipped by 5 bases and J by 10 bases, with 14 bases between them. The length of the CDR3 is 12 residues. The CDR3 DNA reads TGTGCCAGTAGTTATACAGGGAATGGAGCTTTCTTT. As protein: CASSYTGNGAFF.

This chain uses TRBV27 with TRBJ2-7; 8 nucleotides line up with TRBD1. The germline V gene encodes CDR1 MNHEY and CDR2 SMNVEV (reference sequence). This CDR3 is built from 13 residues. The junction had 5 bases not matched to a gene; V was cut back by 5 bases and J by 5 bases. The CDR3 reads CASSGQGAHEQYF. As DNA, the CDR3 is TGTGCCAGCAGTGGCCAGGGGGCTCACGAGCAGTACTTC.

The chain recombines TRBV27 with TRBJ2-7; 7 nucleotides align to TRBD1. This CDR3 region has 14 residues. Trimming cost V 0 bases and J 9 bases; bases outside gene matches: 8. From germline, CDR1 is MNHEY and CDR2 SMNVEV (reference sequence). The CDR3 DNA follows: TGTGCCAGCAGTTTATCCAATCGGGACAGACGGCAGTACTTC. Residues: CASSLSNRDRRQYF.

The V gene is TRBV28, the J gene TRBJ2-2; 9 nucleotides agree with TRBD1. After removal of 3 bases from V and 8 bases from J, the junction contained 7 bases not matched to a gene. The CDR3 totals 15 residues. Germline CDR1 reads MDHEN; CDR2 reads SYDVKM. This CDR3 is CASSFQQGASGELFF. The DNA of the CDR3 is TGTGCCAGCAGTTTCCAACAGGGGGCTTCAGGGGAGCTGTTTTTT.

The chain recombines TRBV2 with TRBJ2-1; 9 nucleotides match TRBD2. The CDR3 consists of 13 residues. V lost 8 bases and J lost 5; bases outside the gene matches: 4. Germline CDR1 is SNHLY and CDR2 is FYNNEI. The CDR3 is CASQERGDNEQFF. As DNA, the CDR3 is TGTGCCAGCCAAGAGCGGGGGGACAATGAGCAGTTCTTC. Drawing the rest from reference TRBV2 and TRBJ2-1, the complete variable domain is EPEVTQTPSHQVTQMGQEVILRCVPISNHLYFYWYRQILGQKVEFLVSFYNNEISEKSEIFDDQFSVERPDGSNFTLKIRSTKLEDSAMYFCASQERGDNEQFFGPGTRLTVL.

The chain joins TRBV9 to TRBJ2-3; 10 nucleotides align to TRBD2. Germline CDR1 is SGDLS and CDR2 is YYNGEE. V was pared by 0 bases and J by 2 bases, with 6 bases of the junction left unmatched. CDR3 size: 17 residues. The CDR3 loop reads CASSVGSGRAPTDTQYF. CDR3 nucleotide sequence: TGTGCCAGCAGCGTAGGGAGCGGGAGGGCCCCCACAGATACGCAGTATTTT.

DNA of the CDR3: TGTGCCAGCAGCTGGACTAGCGGTAACACCGGGGAGCTGTTTTTT. Its protein product is CASSWTSGNTGELFF. This chain connects TRBV6-1 to TRBJ2-2, with 10 bases aligning to TRBD2. The CDR3 runs to 15 residues. CDR1 is MNHNS, CDR2 SASEGT, per germline. Trimming took 6 bases from V and 2 from J; bases not matched to a gene: 3.